This T cell receptor beta chain appears in the sequencing data of a study of cytomegalovirus exposure and HLA in healthy donors. With 8 bases clipped from V and 6 bases from J, the junction kept 11 bases outside the gene matches. The CDR3 length is 17 residues. Germline V lookup: CDR1 LGHNA, CDR2 YSLEER. 13 Jbeta primers and 60 Vbeta primers were used for the PCR. Some clones are missing from TCRdb's copy, which holds only in-frame ones; the method was immunoSEQ multiplex PCR. The data contain roughly 120,000 clones, just over 15% of them singletons. Study results and caveats: In a later analysis, TCR beta V- and J-gene trimming showed a link to a missense DCLRE1C variant. A few CMV-associated chains were confirmed in vitro to be specific for CMV antigens.

Worth noting for this clone: The antigen remains undetermined.

The V call is TRBV4-3, the J call TRBJ2-3; 16 bases align to TRBD2. This TCR came from a young woman in good health and CMV-seronegative. The sample taken for sequencing was PBMCs. CDR3 sequence: CASSTGTSGGAADTQYF. In DNA, the CDR3 is TGCGCCAGCTCGACCGGGACTAGCGGGGGGGCGGCCGATACGCAGTATTTT.